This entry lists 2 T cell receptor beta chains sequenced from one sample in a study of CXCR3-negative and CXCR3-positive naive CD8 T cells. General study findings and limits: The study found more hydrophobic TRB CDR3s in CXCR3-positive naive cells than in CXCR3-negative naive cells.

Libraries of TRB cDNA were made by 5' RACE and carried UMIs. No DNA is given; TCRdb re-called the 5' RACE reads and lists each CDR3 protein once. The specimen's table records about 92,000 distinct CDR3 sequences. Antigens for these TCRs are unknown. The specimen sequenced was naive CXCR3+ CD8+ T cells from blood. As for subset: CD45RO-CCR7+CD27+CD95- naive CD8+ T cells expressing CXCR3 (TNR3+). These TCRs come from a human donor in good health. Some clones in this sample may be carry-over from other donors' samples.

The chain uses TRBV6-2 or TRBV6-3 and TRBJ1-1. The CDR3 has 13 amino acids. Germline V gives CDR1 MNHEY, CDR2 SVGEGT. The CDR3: CASSYVANTEAFF.

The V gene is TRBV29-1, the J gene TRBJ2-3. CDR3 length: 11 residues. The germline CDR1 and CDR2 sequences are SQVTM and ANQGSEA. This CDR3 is CSPSLGDTQYF.